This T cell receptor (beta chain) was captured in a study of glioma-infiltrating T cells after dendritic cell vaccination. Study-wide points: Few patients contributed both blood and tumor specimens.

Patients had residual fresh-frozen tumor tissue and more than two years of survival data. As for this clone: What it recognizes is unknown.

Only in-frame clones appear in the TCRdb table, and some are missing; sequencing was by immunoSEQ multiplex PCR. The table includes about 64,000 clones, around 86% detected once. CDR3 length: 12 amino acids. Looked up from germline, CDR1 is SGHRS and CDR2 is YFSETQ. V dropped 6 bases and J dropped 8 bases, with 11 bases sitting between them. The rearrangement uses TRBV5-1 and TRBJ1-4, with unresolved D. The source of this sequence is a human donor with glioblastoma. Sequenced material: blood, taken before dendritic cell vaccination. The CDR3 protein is CASNSLGEKLFF. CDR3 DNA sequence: TGCGCCAGCAATTCGCTCGGGGAAAAACTGTTTTTT.